The clone carrying this TCR beta chain was found a few times. The sample comes from a study of sequential checkpoint blockade in melanoma. On the study more broadly: Arm A got nivolumab then ipilimumab; arm B the reverse, 1:1.

Noted treatment: randomized to nivolumab then ipilimumab (arm A) or the reverse (arm B). From thawed PBMCs, live CD3+CD8+ cells negative for CD19 and CD56 were sorted. The protocol was immunoSEQ multiplex PCR, while the TCRdb copy is restricted to in-frame clones and leaves out a portion. The sample includes around 40,000 clones, roughly 85% of them seen just once. Germline CDR1 reads SEHNR; CDR2 reads FQNEAQ (reference sequence). The CDR3 has 17 amino acids. The V and J ends lost 6 bases and 1 base respectively, with 21 bases between them. The source material was CD8+ T cells sorted from blood (inferred from file names), sampled from a patient given nivolumab and ipilimumab in sequence. This receptor was identified in a human donor with melanoma. The V gene is TRBV7-9, the J gene TRBJ1-1, with D possibly being TRBD1 (6 bases). This chain's CDR3 is CASRDTGNDWSNTEAFF. Written as DNA, the CDR3 is TGTGCCAGCAGAGACACAGGGAACGACTGGTCGAACACTGAAGCTTTCTTT. Supplemented by reference TRBV7-9 and TRBJ1-1, the full variable domain reads DTGVSQNPRHKITKRGQNVTFRCDPISEHNRLYWYRQTLGQGPEFLTYFQNEAQLEKSRLLSDRFSAERPKGSFSTLEIQRTEQGDSAMYLCASRDTGNDWSNTEAFFGQGTRLTVV.